This is a list of T cell receptor beta chains from one sample in a study of T cell clusters in autoimmune cytopenias. TCRdb re-analyzed the multiplex PCR reads; it lists each CDR3 protein once, without DNA. The ten most abundant clones cover roughly 15% of a sample with fewer than 5,000 distinct CDR3 sequences. This same sample was also part of a study on T cell repertoires in aging, cancer and after chemotherapy.

The material sequenced was peripheral blood. These receptors originate from a human donor in good health. Each CDR3 is given with its conserved first and last residue. Only some rows state a clone size, as once, few, many or a class for expanded clones.

cdr3_aa v_call clone_size j_call
CASSEGGDHEQFF TRBV7-2 . TRBJ2-1
CASSLGQFYGYTF TRBV12-3/TRBV12-4 . TRBJ1-2
CSAREGVGDGYTF TRBV20-1 medium-sized TRBJ1-2
CSALRTGQGEQYF TRBV20-1 . TRBJ2-7
CASSYRPGGTFYSNQPQHF TRBV6-5 medium-sized TRBJ1-5
CASSLILGGNTEAFF TRBV5-6 . TRBJ1-1
CATLRPGTNHGYTF TRBV6-1 . TRBJ1-2
CASSETSGGAGELFF TRBV6-1 medium-sized TRBJ2-2
CASSLKGAYGYTF TRBV7-9 . TRBJ1-2
CSAFWNYGYTF TRBV20-1 medium-sized TRBJ1-2
CASSEGTGENIYEQYF TRBV12-3/TRBV12-4 . TRBJ2-7
CASSEQGYEKLFF TRBV6-1 medium-sized TRBJ1-4
CASSFDQSVSTDTQYF TRBV5-1 . TRBJ2-3
CASGDRSFFYEQYF TRBV2 . TRBJ2-7
CASSPPGPEAFF TRBV19 medium-sized TRBJ1-1
CATSRGQGAGNSPLHF TRBV15 medium-sized TRBJ1-6
CASSLALRPSGEKLFF TRBV7-9 . TRBJ1-4
CASSIDNYATSTVNTEAFF TRBV19 . TRBJ1-1
CASSEIQTRTDTQYF TRBV6-1 . TRBJ2-3
CASSRSDRGEGGGGYTF TRBV6-5 medium-sized TRBJ1-2
CSAISGVGTDTQYF TRBV20-1 . TRBJ2-3
CASSPIGGHEQFF TRBV18 medium-sized TRBJ2-1
CASSLVLAGRGETQYF TRBV5-6 medium-sized TRBJ2-5
CASSFVGSSYEQYF TRBV5-6 medium-sized TRBJ2-7
CASSSTGQGNYGYTF TRBV5-1 . TRBJ1-2
CASSYERGHLDGYTF TRBV6-5 medium-sized TRBJ1-2
CASSNPLRESATNEKLFF TRBV19 . TRBJ1-4
CASSPRSGEKLFF TRBV27 medium-sized TRBJ1-4